The 9 T cell receptor beta chains given below trace back to one sample, sequenced in a study of technical replicates of blood from several donors. Profiled with immunoSEQ multiplex PCR; TCRdb holds only in-frame clones, not every one. This table holds some 74,000 clones, less than 98% found once. Sequences were obtained from T cells isolated from PBMCs. The receptors come from a human donor in good health.

The chain combines TRBV4-1 with TRBJ1-5; weak D call: TRBD1 (5 bases). V lost 3 bases and J 7 bases, leaving 16 bases between the germline ends. This CDR3 region has 15 residues. Germline CDR1 is MGHRA and CDR2 is YSYEKL. CDR3: CASSQGQPLGQPQHF. The CDR3, as DNA: TGCGCCAGCAGCCAGGGGCAACCACTGGGGCAGCCCCAGCATTTT.

V and J are TRBV11-3 and TRBJ2-7; 8 positions match TRBD1. The CDR3 runs to 15 residues. From germline, CDR1 is SGHNT and CDR2 YENEEA. V lost 5 bases to trimming and J lost 3 bases; unmatched junction nucleotides: 9. CDR3 in DNA: TGTGCCAGCAGCCTCGGACAGGGTAATAGCTACGAGCAGTACTTC. It is translated as CASSLGQGNSYEQYF.

The J gene is TRBJ2-3, the V gene TRBV5-3; 8 nucleotides match TRBD2. TRBV5-3 is labeled an ORF, and its function is uncertain. The length of the CDR3 is 16 residues. Trimming cost V 1 base and J 3 bases; bases outside gene matches: 7. CDR3 coding DNA: TGTGCCAGAAGCTTGAGAGCGGGAGAAGGGACAGATACGCAGTATTTT. Protein product: CARSLRAGEGTDTQYF.

The chain recombines TRBV4-1 with TRBJ2-7, with 11 bases lining up with TRBD1. The CDR3 totals 17 residues. Germline V gene data show CDR1 as MGHRA and CDR2 as YSYEKL. V lost 1 base and J lost 5; bases outside the gene matches: 10. CDR3 sequence reads: CASSQAFRDRGVHEQYF. As DNA, the CDR3 is TGCGCCAGCAGCCAAGCTTTCCGGGACAGGGGGGTCCACGAGCAGTACTTC.

Points on this clone: The junction departs from the called germline gene at one end, perhaps through a read error. The chain recombines TRBV28 with TRBJ2-7; no clear D. CDR1 is MDHEN and CDR2 is SYDVKM in the germline V gene. This CDR3 has 15 residues. CDR3 in amino acids: CASSPAAADQHVLDF. In nucleotides, the CDR3 is TGTGCCAGCAGTCCCGCTGCGGCGGATCAGCACGTGTTGGACTTC. Full variable domain (remainder filled in from reference TRBV28 and TRBJ2-7): DVKVTQSSRYLVKRTGEKVFLECVQDMDHENMFWYRQDPGLGLRLIYFSYDVKMKEKGDIPEGYSVSREKKERFSLILESASTNQTSMYLCASSPAAADQHVLDFGPGTRLTVT.

V and J are TRBV27 and TRBJ1-1; unclear D gene. Germline loops: CDR1 MNHEY, CDR2 SMNVEV (reference sequence). There are 14 residues in the CDR3. V shed 2 bases and J shed 2 bases, with 9 bases lying between them. Here the CDR3 DNA reads TGTGCCAGCAGTTTACGCGGCCACAACACTGAAGCTTTCTTT. Translating it yields CASSLRGHNTEAFF.

CDR3 residues: CASSPSGKSGNEQFF. The CDR3 nucleotides are TGTGCCAGCAGTCCTAGCGGGAAAAGCGGGAATGAGCAGTTCTTC. The chain recombines TRBV7-2 with TRBJ2-1; TRBD2 matches at 9 bases. V lost 6 bases to trimming and J lost 7 bases; unmatched junction nucleotides: 10. CDR3 length: 15 amino acids. In germline, CDR1 is SGHTA, CDR2 FQGNSA.

This chain uses TRBV7-9 with TRBJ1-5, with 9 bases fitting TRBD1. The CDR3 spans 17 residues. Germline V gene lookup returns CDR1 SEHNR and CDR2 FQNEAQ (reference sequence). V lost 1 base to trimming and J lost 4 bases; unmatched junction nucleotides: 8. CDR3: CASSLEISGTGNQPQHF. In DNA, the CDR3 is TGTGCCAGCAGCTTAGAAATCTCCGGGACAGGGAATCAGCCCCAGCATTTT.

This clone has only one observation. The chain couples TRBV5-1 to TRBJ2-1; 8 nucleotides agree with TRBD1. The CDR3 extends over 15 amino acids. Trimming removed 0 bases from V and 4 bases from J; junction bases left unmatched: 3. CDR1 SGHRS and CDR2 YFSETQ come from the germline V gene. Written as DNA, the CDR3 is TGCGCCAGCAGCTTGGACGACAGGGGATACAATGAGCAGTTCTTC. It is translated as CASSLDDRGYNEQFF.